Sequencing of this T cell receptor beta chain was carried out in a study of T cells in localized non-small cell lung cancer. Study observations and caveats: There was higher T cell clonality in uninvolved adjacent lung than in tumor, and it was highest there.

The CDR3 has 14 residues. V lost 2 bases and J lost 9; bases outside the gene matches: 7. Germline CDR1 reads GTSNPN; CDR2 reads SVGIG (reference sequence). Data came from immunoSEQ multiplex PCR; TCRdb stores just in-frame clones and leaves some out. The sample gives about 91,000 clones, roughly 86% of which show up once; roughly 15% is in the top ten. To note about this clone: Its antigen is as yet unknown.

The TCR was taken from a man aged 35 to 70 with stage I squamous cell lung carcinoma. This material consisted of peripheral blood, taken before any cancer treatment. The V and J genes are TRBV30 and TRBJ1-5, with TRBD1 identical over 10 bases. CDR3 sequence (DNA): TGTGCCTGGAGTTCCGGGACAGGGGATCGGCCCCAGCATTTT. This translates into CAWSSGTGDRPQHF.